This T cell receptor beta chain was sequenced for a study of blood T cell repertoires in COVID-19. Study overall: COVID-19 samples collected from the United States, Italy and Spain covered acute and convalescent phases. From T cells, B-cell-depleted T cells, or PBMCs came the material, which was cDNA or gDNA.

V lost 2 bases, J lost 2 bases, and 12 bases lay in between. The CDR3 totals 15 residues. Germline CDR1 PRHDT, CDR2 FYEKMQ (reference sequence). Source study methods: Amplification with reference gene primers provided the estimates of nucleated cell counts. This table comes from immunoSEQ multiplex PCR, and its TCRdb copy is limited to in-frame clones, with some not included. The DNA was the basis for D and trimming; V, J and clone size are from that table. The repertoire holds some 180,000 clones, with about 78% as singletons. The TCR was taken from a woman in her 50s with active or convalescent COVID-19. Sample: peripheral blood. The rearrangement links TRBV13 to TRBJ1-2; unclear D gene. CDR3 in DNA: TGTGCCAGCAGCTTACGCGGCCGAGAGAACTATGGCTACACCTTC. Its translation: CASSLRGRENYGYTF.